One and the same sample provided the 25 T cell receptor beta chains below, sequenced in a study of beta chain features in type 1 diabetes. Regarding the study as a whole: Type 1 diabetes patients showed a moderate but significant shortening of TCRB CDR3s in all four CD4+ subsets.

Their specific antigens are unknown. TCRB transcripts that were expressed got sequenced, as all of the isolated RNA had been reverse transcribed. The repertoire was sequenced with immunoSEQ multiplex PCR; TCRdb's copy has only in-frame clones and lacks some. The sample has around 50,000 clones; approximately 43% are singletons. The material sequenced was stem cell memory CD4+ T cells from blood. The origin of the receptors is a man aged 25-40 years with type 1 diabetes.

The table lists this clone with a few counts. The chain uses TRBV28 and TRBJ2-5; D unresolved. The germline V gene encodes CDR1 MDHEN and CDR2 SYDVKM. CDR3 size: 13 residues. V lost 5 bases and J lost 5, with 12 bases in between. CDR3 amino acids: CASSPYVAETQYF. CDR3 in DNA: TGTGCCAGCAGTCCCTATGTCGCGGAGACCCAGTACTTC.

The rearrangement uses TRBV19 and TRBJ1-1; D gene unclear. The CDR3 totals 11 residues. V lost 8 bases, J lost 6 bases, and 10 bases lay in between. Germline CDR1 is LNHDA and CDR2 is SQIVND (reference sequence). CDR3 region: CASSKRAEAFF. DNA of the CDR3: TGTGCCAGTTCGAAGAGGGCTGAAGCTTTCTTT. The full variable domain, completed using reference TRBV19 and TRBJ1-1, is DGGITQSPKYLFRKEGQNVTLSCEQNLNHDAMYWYRQDPGQGLRLIYYSQIVNDFQKGDIAEGYSVSREKKESFPLTVTSAQKNPTAFYLCASSKRAEAFFGQGTRLTVV.

A single count supports this clone. This sequence joins TRBV18 and TRBJ1-1; TRBD1 matches 8 bases. CDR3 length: 16 amino acids. Germline V CDR1 and CDR2: KGHSH, LQKENI. V lost 3 bases to trimming and J lost 7 bases; unmatched junction nucleotides: 13. CDR3 coding DNA: TGTGCCAGCTCACCCCTGGGACAGGTGGGGCGGAATGAAGCTTTCTTT. This gives the protein CASSPLGQVGRNEAFF.

The rearrangement joins TRBV7-9 to TRBJ1-4; possibly TRBD1 for D (5 bases). CDR1 and CDR2 (germline): SEHNR, FQNEAQ (reference sequence). This CDR3 contains 16 residues. With 5 bases removed from V and 8 bases from J, the gap between germline ends came to 21 bases. CDR3 in amino acids: CASSETPTQGEEKLFF. CDR3 in DNA: TGTGCCAGCAGCGAGACCCCGACCCAAGGGGAAGAAAAACTGTTTTTT.

The gene calls are TRBV5-1 and TRBJ2-1, with TRBD2 identical over 9 bases. Looked up from germline, CDR1 is SGHRS and CDR2 is YFSETQ. V lost 3 bases to trimming and J lost 6 bases; unmatched junction nucleotides: 7. The CDR3 consists of 15 residues. This CDR3 reads CASSSLGLAGNEQFF. The CDR3 region has the DNA TGCGCCAGCAGCTCGCTGGGACTAGCCGGCAATGAGCAGTTCTTC.

This rearrangement joins TRBV7-2 to TRBJ2-5, with 9 positions matching TRBD2. CDR3 length: 15 amino acids. Looked up from germline, CDR1 is SGHTA and CDR2 is FQGNSA. The V segment lost 5 bases and the J segment 3 bases; nucleotides outside the gene matches: 7. CDR3 DNA: TGTGCCAGCAGCCGAATTAGCGGGAGTGAAGAGACCCAGTACTTC. It translates to CASSRISGSEETQYF.

There are a few counts of this clone. V usage is TRBV18 and J usage is TRBJ1-2; TRBD1 agrees at 7 bases. The CDR3 has 13 amino acids. V shed 4 bases and J 8 bases; nucleotides not matched to a gene: 7. CDR1 KGHSH and CDR2 LQKENI come from the germline V gene. The CDR3 spells CASSLTGDYGYTF. In DNA form, the CDR3 reads TGTGCCAGCTCACTAACAGGGGATTACGGCTACACCTTC.

The chain recombines TRBV6-4 with TRBJ2-1; no firm D call. Germline CDR1 and CDR2: MRHNA and SNTAGT. The V gene lost 6 bases and the J gene lost 4 bases, with 16 bases spanning the gap. The CDR3 has 15 amino acids. The CDR3: CASSPSSQAYNEQFF. The CDR3 DNA reads TGTGCCAGCAGCCCAAGCAGCCAGGCGTACAATGAGCAGTTCTTC.

This clone turned up a few times. This chain joins TRBV5-1 and TRBJ2-4; D is perhaps TRBD2 (5 bases). The V end was cut by 1 base, the J end by 1 base, with 6 bases between. Germline V gene sequence: CDR1 SGHRS, CDR2 YFSETQ. The CDR3 spans 14 residues. Here the CDR3 DNA reads TGCGCCAGCAGCTTGCGCGGGGCCAAAAACATTCAGTACTTC. Amino acid sequence: CASSLRGAKNIQYF. The full variable domain, its missing parts supplied by reference TRBV5-1 and TRBJ2-4, is KAGVTQTPRYLIKTRGQQVTLSCSPISGHRSVSWYQQTPGQGLQFLFEYFSETQRNKGNFPGRFSGRQFSNSRSEMNVSTLELGDSALYLCASSLRGAKNIQYFGAGTRLSVL.

The genes are TRBV6-6 and TRBJ1-1; the D gene is possibly TRBD1 (5 bases). Germline loops: CDR1 MNHNY, CDR2 SVGAGI (reference sequence). V lost 6 bases and J 11 bases, leaving 7 bases between the germline ends. CDR3 size: 9 residues. The CDR3 DNA reads TGTGCCAGCAGCCGGGGGGCTTTCTTT. Encoded protein: CASSRGAFF.

This clone was seen a few times. The V gene is TRBV5-1, the J gene TRBJ1-1; 8 positions agree with TRBD1. Germline loops: CDR1 SGHRS, CDR2 YFSETQ. V gave up 2 bases and J gave up 3 bases; unmatched junction bases: 6. This CDR3 is built from 15 residues. CDR3 loop: CASSFQGARDTEAFF. The CDR3 bases are TGCGCCAGCAGCTTTCAGGGGGCGCGGGACACTGAAGCTTTCTTT.

V and J are TRBV7-9 and TRBJ2-5, with D tentatively TRBD2 (5 bases). Germline V gives CDR1 SEHNR, CDR2 FQNEAQ (reference sequence). This CDR3 spans 13 amino acids. The V end was cut by 1 base, the J end by 4 bases, with 7 bases between. CDR3: CASSLGRGETQYF. The DNA of the CDR3 is TGTGCCAGCAGCTTAGGTCGGGGAGAGACCCAGTACTTC.

This clone showed up just a few times. CDR3 in DNA: TGTGCCAGCAGTGTCCCTCGTTGGGGCCCGCGGACCTACGAGCAGTACTTC. Protein: CASSVPRWGPRTYEQYF. The V and J genes are TRBV2 and TRBJ2-7; D is possibly TRBD1 (5 bases). V was shortened by 4 bases and J by 2 bases, with 21 bases between the two germline ends. This CDR3 spans 17 amino acids. Germline lookup yields CDR1 SNHLY and CDR2 FYNNEI.

V gene TRBV6-5 combines with J gene TRBJ2-1; a possible D gene is TRBD1 (5 bases). The V end was cut by 5 bases, the J end by 4 bases, with 12 bases between. The germline gives CDR1 MNHEY, CDR2 SVGAGI. The CDR3 contains 14 residues. Written as DNA, the CDR3 is TGTGCCAGCAGTCGGCAGGGATTGTACAATGAGCAGTTCTTC. Protein product: CASSRQGLYNEQFF.

The V and J genes are TRBV5-5 and TRBJ2-7; D is perhaps TRBD1 (6 bases). Trimming stripped 0 bases from V and 2 bases from J, with 9 bases between. The CDR3 runs 14 residues. Germline V gene data show CDR1 as SGHKS and CDR2 as YYEKEE (reference sequence). DNA for the CDR3: TGTGCCAGCAGCTTGGGTACAGGGCCCTACGAGCAGTACTTC. Its protein product is CASSLGTGPYEQYF.

This clone was detected only a few times. This rearrangement joins TRBV28 to TRBJ2-7; 11 bases align to TRBD2. Per germline, CDR1 MDHEN and CDR2 SYDVKM. After removal of 1 base from V and 6 bases from J, the junction contained 8 bases not matched to a gene. The CDR3 spans 16 residues. Here the CDR3 reads CASSLFVAGGPFEQYF. The CDR3, as DNA: TGTGCCAGCAGTTTATTTGTAGCGGGAGGGCCGTTCGAGCAGTACTTC.

This clone has just a few counts. The rearrangement joins TRBV5-4 to TRBJ2-2; a possible D gene is TRBD2 (6 bases). The CDR3 totals 16 residues. V lost 5 bases to trimming and J lost 2 bases, with 16 bases between them. Germline loops: CDR1 SGHNT, CDR2 YYREEE (reference sequence). CDR3 region: CASSSQLAGNTGELFF. The CDR3 nucleotides read TGTGCCAGCAGTTCCCAACTAGCCGGAAACACCGGGGAGCTGTTTTTT.

CDR3: CASSLGGEQFF. The CDR3 bases are TGTGCCAGCAGCCTCGGCGGTGAGCAGTTCTTC. This chain connects TRBV6-5 to TRBJ2-1, with D unresolved. V was shortened by 6 bases and J by 9 bases, with 9 bases between the two germline ends. Germline V gene sequence: CDR1 MNHEY, CDR2 SVGAGI. The CDR3 loop spans 11 amino acids.

This clone has a handful of counts. This chain uses TRBV7-9 with TRBJ1-2; 9 positions match TRBD1. Looked up from germline, CDR1 is SEHNR and CDR2 is FQNEAQ (reference sequence). V shed 3 bases and J 3 bases; nucleotides not matched to a gene: 5. The CDR3 has 15 amino acids. Written as DNA, the CDR3 is TGTGCCAGCAGCTTTATTGACAGGGGGGACTATGGCTACACCTTC. Its protein is CASSFIDRGDYGYTF.

The gene calls are TRBV4-3 and TRBJ2-2; tentative D call: TRBD2 (6 bases). The CDR3 is made up of 15 amino acids. Trimming removed 2 bases at V and 4 bases at J, with 11 bases between. Germline V lookup: CDR1 LGHNA, CDR2 YSLEER. CDR3 sequence reads: CASSQIEGGTGELFF. In DNA, the CDR3 is TGCGCCAGCAGCCAAATCGAGGGAGGCACCGGGGAGCTGTTTTTT.

This sequence joins TRBV2 and TRBJ2-7, with TRBD1 matching over 7 bases. The V gene's germline CDR1 is SNHLY and CDR2 FYNNEI. CDR3 length equals 12 residues. V was pared by 9 bases and J by 4 bases, with 6 bases of the junction left unmatched. The CDR3 loop is CASSQGVYEQYF. DNA for the CDR3: TGTGCCAGTAGTCAGGGGGTATACGAGCAGTACTTC.

The gene calls are TRBV5-6 and TRBJ1-3, with 7 bases that match TRBD1. There are 16 residues in the CDR3. The V gene end was trimmed by 4 bases and the J gene end by 2 bases; junction bases not matched to a gene: 9. The germline gives CDR1 SGHDT, CDR2 YYEEEE. The CDR3 region is CASSLYDREAGNTIYF. The DNA of the CDR3 is TGTGCCAGCAGCCTATACGACAGGGAAGCTGGAAACACCATATATTTT.

The gene calls are TRBV7-8 and TRBJ1-5, with 8 bases matching TRBD1. J lost 9 bases, V lost 2 bases, and 6 bases had no gene match. The CDR3 spans 14 residues. The germline V gene has CDR1 SGHVS and CDR2 FQNEAQ. CDR3 region: CASSLLGQGRPQHF. The CDR3, as DNA: TGTGCCAGCAGCTTATTAGGACAGGGACGGCCCCAGCATTTT.

The chain uses TRBV27 and TRBJ2-3; tentatively, D is TRBD1 (5 bases). Germline CDR1 reads MNHEY; CDR2 reads SMNVEV (reference sequence). V was cut by 2 bases and J by 8 bases, with 14 bases left in between. The CDR3 is 14 amino acids. The CDR3 is CASSLDAQGTTQYF. The CDR3 region has the DNA TGTGCCAGCAGTTTAGACGCCCAGGGTACTACGCAGTATTTT.

The chain carries TRBV4-3 and TRBJ1-1; weak D call: TRBD1 (6 bases). This CDR3 has 14 residues. The germline gives CDR1 LGHNA, CDR2 YSLEER. The V gene lost 0 bases and the J gene lost 11 bases, with 16 bases spanning the gap. CDR3 region: CASSQDWGQASAFF. In DNA form, the CDR3 reads TGCGCCAGCAGCCAAGATTGGGGGCAGGCGTCGGCTTTCTTT.